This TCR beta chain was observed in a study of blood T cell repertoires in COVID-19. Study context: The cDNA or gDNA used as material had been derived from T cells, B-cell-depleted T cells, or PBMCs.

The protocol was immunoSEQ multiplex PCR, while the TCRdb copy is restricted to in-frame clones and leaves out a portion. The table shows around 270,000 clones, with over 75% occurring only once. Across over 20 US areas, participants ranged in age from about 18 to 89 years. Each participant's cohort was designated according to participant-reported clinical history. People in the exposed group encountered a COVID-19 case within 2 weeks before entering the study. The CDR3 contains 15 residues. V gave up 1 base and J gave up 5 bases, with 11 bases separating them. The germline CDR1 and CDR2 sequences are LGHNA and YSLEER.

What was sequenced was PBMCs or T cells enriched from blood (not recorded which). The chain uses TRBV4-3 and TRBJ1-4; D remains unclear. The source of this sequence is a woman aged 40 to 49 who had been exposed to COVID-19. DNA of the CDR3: TGCGCCAGCAGCCAAGGGGCCCAGGAAAATGAAAAACTGTTTTTT. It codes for CASSQGAQENEKLFF.